One sample yielded the 27 T cell receptor beta chains listed below, sequenced in a study of blood T cell repertoires in COVID-19. Assay used: immunoSEQ multiplex PCR; TCRdb lists only in-frame clones, some missing. The sample contains 150,000 to 200,000 clones, roughly 90% of which appear only once. What was sequenced was peripheral blood. The receptors shown here come from a man in his thirties or forties with COVID-19, enrolled during active disease.

The chain is built from TRBV3-1 (or the pseudogene TRBV3-2) and TRBJ2-5, with 11 bases identical to TRBD2. CDR1 is LGHDT, CDR2 YNNKEL, per germline (reference sequence). This CDR3 region has 13 residues. The V and J ends lost 11 bases and 2 bases, in that order; junction bases with no gene match: 4. The CDR3 DNA is TGTGCCTCTAGCGGGGGGAGACAAGAGACCCAGTACTTC. Amino acid sequence: CASSGGRQETQYF.

This chain links TRBV10-3 with TRBJ1-5; 10 bases align to TRBD1. Germline V gene sequence: CDR1 ENHRY, CDR2 SYGVKD. The J segment lost 7 bases and the V segment lost 5 bases, leaving 8 bases of the junction unmatched. The CDR3 is made up of 15 amino acids. CDR3 residues: CAISPTGGSEQPQHF. CDR3 DNA sequence: TGTGCCATCAGTCCGACAGGGGGCTCAGAGCAGCCCCAGCATTTT.

This sequence joins TRBV7-9 and TRBJ1-2, with 8 bases lining up with TRBD1. Germline trimming cut 5 bases from V and 3 bases from J; bases unmatched to any gene: 5. CDR1 is SEHNR and CDR2 is FQNEAQ in the germline V gene (reference sequence). CDR3 size: 14 residues. This CDR3 reads CASSPGQAYYGYTF. In DNA, the CDR3 is TGTGCCAGCAGCCCGGGACAGGCGTACTATGGCTACACCTTC.

The CDR3 reads CASSELRGSTEAFF. In nucleotides, the CDR3 is TGTGCCAGCAGTGAACTAAGGGGTTCCACTGAAGCTTTCTTT. The chain carries TRBV2 and TRBJ1-1; maybe TRBD1 (5 bases). CDR3 length: 14 residues. CDR1 SNHLY and CDR2 FYNNEI come from the germline V gene. Trimming took off 2 bases at V and 4 bases at J, with 11 bases between the two ends.

The V call is TRBV7-2, the J call TRBJ1-1; D might be TRBD1 (5 bases). V lost 1 base, J lost 5 bases, and 11 bases lay in between. The CDR3 loop spans 14 amino acids. The germline CDR1 and CDR2 sequences are SGHTA and FQGNSA. The CDR3 is CASSLVRGITEAFF. The DNA of the CDR3 is TGTGCCAGCAGCTTAGTGCGGGGGATAACTGAAGCTTTCTTT.

This sequence joins TRBV4-2 and TRBJ2-3; possibly TRBD2 for D (6 bases). V lost 1 base and J 0 bases, leaving 14 bases between the germline ends. The CDR3 has 17 residues. Germline CDR1 reads LGHNA; CDR2 reads YNFKEQ. The CDR3 DNA reads TGTGCCAGCAGCCAAGGTTCGGCGGGGCGAAGCACAGATACGCAGTATTTT. Protein product: CASSQGSAGRSTDTQYF.

V gene TRBV27 combines with J gene TRBJ2-3; TRBD2 might be the D (7 bases). Germline loops: CDR1 MNHEY, CDR2 SMNVEV (reference sequence). CDR3 length: 14 residues. Trimming removed 8 bases from V and 3 bases from J, with 15 bases in between. CDR3: CASGQRAGTDTQYF. The CDR3 bases are TGTGCCAGCGGACAGAGAGCGGGAACAGATACGCAGTATTTT.

This clone was seen just once. This chain links TRBV9 with TRBJ1-2, with 10 bases matching TRBD1. Looked up from germline, CDR1 is SGDLS and CDR2 is YYNGEE. V was pared by 0 bases and J by 5 bases, with 4 bases of the junction left unmatched. The CDR3 has 15 residues. The CDR3 region has the DNA TGTGCCAGCAGCGTAGGGACAGGGGGAACGTATGGCTACACCTTC. It codes for CASSVGTGGTYGYTF.

The V and J genes are TRBV7-2 and TRBJ2-3, with 8 bases lining up with TRBD2. Trimming cost V 3 bases and J 4 bases; bases outside gene matches: 6. The germline V gene encodes CDR1 SGHTA and CDR2 FQGNSA. CDR3 size: 15 residues. The CDR3 region has the DNA TGTGCCAGCAGCTTGAGCGGGGGCCTCGCAGATACGCAGTATTTT. Protein product: CASSLSGGLADTQYF. Variable domain in full (rest from reference TRBV7-2 and TRBJ2-3): GAGVSQSPSNKVTEKGKDVELRCDPISGHTALYWYRQSLGQGLEFLIYFQGNSAPDKSGLPSDRFSAERTGGSVSTLTIQRTQQEDSAVYLCASSLSGGLADTQYFGPGTRLTVL.

The chain recombines TRBV28 with TRBJ1-2; 7 nucleotides match TRBD1. The germline gives CDR1 MDHEN, CDR2 SYDVKM. The CDR3 has 13 amino acids. The V and J ends lost 6 bases and 4 bases, in that order; junction bases with no gene match: 5. The CDR3 reads CASSSGQTYGYTF. DNA for the CDR3: TGTGCCAGCAGCTCGGGACAGACCTATGGCTACACCTTC.

The chain is built from TRBV5-1 and TRBJ1-1; D is possibly TRBD1 (5 bases). The length of the CDR3 is 14 residues. The germline V and J ends were trimmed by 2 bases and 1 base, with 9 bases remaining between them. The germline V gene encodes CDR1 SGHRS and CDR2 YFSETQ. CDR3 residues: CASSFNDRNTEAFF. Here the CDR3 DNA reads TGCGCCAGCAGCTTCAACGACAGGAACACTGAAGCTTTCTTT.

V gene TRBV5-1 combines with J gene TRBJ2-1; D unresolved. V was clipped by 0 bases and J by 7 bases, with 11 bases between them. This CDR3 contains 14 residues. Germline CDR1 reads SGHRS; CDR2 reads YFSETQ. The CDR3 DNA reads as TGCGCCAGCAGCTTGGGAATGGCTTTAAATGAGCAGTTCTTC. It yields the protein CASSLGMALNEQFF.

The V gene is TRBV30, the J gene TRBJ2-1, with D maybe TRBD2 (5 bases). This CDR3 comprises 13 residues. Germline V gene sequence: CDR1 GTSNPN, CDR2 SVGIG (reference sequence). V was shortened by 1 base and J by 4 bases, with 8 bases between the two germline ends. CDR3 region: CAWSAGVYNEQFF. CDR3 nucleotide sequence: TGTGCCTGGAGTGCCGGGGTTTACAATGAGCAGTTCTTC.

This clone was seen just once. The rearrangement joins TRBV29-1 to TRBJ2-1; 9 bases map to TRBD2. The CDR3 spans 15 residues. The ends lost 5 bases at V and 5 bases at J; junction bases unmatched: 10. Germline V CDR1 and CDR2: SQVTM, ANQGSEA. CDR3 nucleotides: TGCAGCGTTCCCACGTACCTAGCGGGAAACAATGAGCAGTTCTTC. Protein: CSVPTYLAGNNEQFF.

This clone was detected once. This chain's CDR3 is CASSSDSLSSGNTIYF. Here the CDR3 DNA reads TGTGCCAGCAGTTCGGACTCACTGAGCTCTGGAAACACCATATATTTT. V gene TRBV6-5 combines with J gene TRBJ1-3; D uncertain. V lost 4 bases and J 0 bases, leaving 13 bases between the germline ends. The CDR3 covers 16 residues. Germline V gene sequence: CDR1 MNHEY, CDR2 SVGAGI.

The V and J genes are TRBV28 and TRBJ2-1; 12 bases are a match to TRBD2. Germline assignment: CDR1 MDHEN and CDR2 SYDVKM. The junction had 13 bases not matched to a gene; V was cut back by 6 bases and J by 10 bases. CDR3 size: 16 residues. CDR3 in amino acids: CASSPSGRAPVTEQFF. The DNA for the CDR3 is TGTGCCAGCAGCCCTAGCGGGAGGGCCCCTGTGACCGAGCAGTTCTTC.

The chain has TRBV12-3 or TRBV12-4 and TRBJ1-6; D unclear. This CDR3 region has 13 residues. Trimming pared 6 bases from V and 10 bases from J, leaving 13 bases between. The CDR3 nucleotides are TGTGCCAGCAGCCCAAGGAGTAGGTCACCCCTCCACTTT. Translating it yields CASSPRSRSPLHF.

The chain's CDR3 is CATLRLAGGAGEQFF. The CDR3 DNA is TGTGCCACCCTAAGACTAGCGGGAGGAGCAGGTGAGCAGTTCTTC. J is TRBJ2-1 and V is TRBV5-5; TRBD2 matches 13 bases. The CDR3 is made up of 15 amino acids. With V trimmed by 9 bases and J by 9 bases, 12 bases remained unmatched. Germline CDR1 and CDR2: SGHKS and YYEKEE (reference sequence).

The V gene is TRBV19, the J gene TRBJ1-1; 9 bases map to TRBD1. V was pared by 6 bases and J by 0 bases, with 11 bases of the junction left unmatched. Germline lookup yields CDR1 LNHDA and CDR2 SQIVND (reference sequence). The CDR3 sequence is 17 residues long. The CDR3 DNA reads TGTGCCAGTAGAGATCCCGGGACAGGGACCATGAACACTGAAGCTTTCTTT. Translated: CASRDPGTGTMNTEAFF.

The chain combines TRBV5-1 with TRBJ2-1; 11 bases are a match to TRBD2. From germline, CDR1 is SGHRS and CDR2 YFSETQ. CDR3 size: 19 residues. Trimming cost V 1 base and J 8 bases; bases outside gene matches: 17. CDR3 region: CASSLPPTSGVGVGYEQFF. The CDR3 coding sequence is TGCGCCAGCAGCTTGCCCCCGACTAGCGGGGTAGGGGTTGGATATGAGCAGTTCTTC. The variable domain in full, completed from reference TRBV5-1 and TRBJ2-1, reads KAGVTQTPRYLIKTRGQQVTLSCSPISGHRSVSWYQQTPGQGLQFLFEYFSETQRNKGNFPGRFSGRQFSNSRSEMNVSTLELGDSALYLCASSLPPTSGVGVGYEQFFGPGTRLTVL.

This clone occurred once. The chain carries TRBV6-2 or TRBV6-3 and TRBJ1-3; no reliable D call. The CDR3 length is 19 residues. In germline, CDR1 is MNHEY, CDR2 SVGEGT. Trimming removed 1 base at V and 1 base at J, with 20 bases between. CDR3 residues: CASSYYPRRETRSGNTIYF. The CDR3 nucleotides are TGTGCCAGCAGTTACTACCCCCGGAGGGAAACAAGATCTGGAAACACCATATATTTT.

This chain uses TRBV24-1 with TRBJ2-7; 8 bases match TRBD1. The V gene's germline CDR1 is KGHDR and CDR2 SFDVKD. CDR3 size: 16 residues. V trimming: 3 bases; J trimming: 1 base; junction bases outside the gene matches: 7. In nucleotides, the CDR3 is TGTGCCACCAGTGATCGATTGGACAGGGCATCCTACGAGCAGTACTTC. Translation gives CATSDRLDRASYEQYF.

The chain has TRBV4-3 and TRBJ2-1, with D tentatively TRBD2 (5 bases). This CDR3 spans 16 amino acids. Germline CDR1 is LGHNA and CDR2 is YSLEER. V was shortened by 1 base and J by 8 bases, with 18 bases between the two germline ends. CDR3 sequence: CASSQGTGSEVDEQFF. The DNA of the CDR3 is TGCGCCAGCAGCCAAGGAACCGGGTCGGAGGTTGATGAGCAGTTCTTC.

V usage is TRBV9 and J usage is TRBJ1-6, with D maybe TRBD1 (5 bases). V was shortened by 3 bases and J by 5 bases, with 18 bases between the two germline ends. CDR1 is SGDLS, CDR2 YYNGEE, per germline. CDR3 length equals 17 residues. The DNA for the CDR3 is TGTGCCAGCAGCGGACGCAAAGGGGCGGGGAATAATTCACCCCTCCACTTT. Translation: CASSGRKGAGNNSPLHF.

A single count supports this clone. J is TRBJ2-2 and V is TRBV29-1, with 10 positions matching TRBD1. The CDR3 is made up of 14 amino acids. The germline V gene has CDR1 SQVTM and CDR2 ANQGSEA. V was clipped by 3 bases and J by 4 bases; unmatched bases: 2. For the CDR3, the DNA is TGCAGCGTTGAGGGACAGGGGACCACCGGGGAGCTGTTTTTT. It codes for CSVEGQGTTGELFF.

The chain uses TRBV4-1 and TRBJ1-1, with D possibly TRBD1 on 5 matching bases. The CDR3 covers 17 residues. CDR1 MGHRA and CDR2 YSYEKL come from the germline V gene. V was shortened by 0 bases and J by 5 bases, with 19 bases between the two germline ends. The CDR3 bases are TGCGCCAGCAGCCAAGAGGTCAGAGTGGGGCCCGGGACTGAAGCTTTCTTT. As protein: CASSQEVRVGPGTEAFF.

In regard to this clone: One end of the junction varies from germline; a read error may be responsible. In DNA form, the CDR3 reads TGTGCCAGCTCACTCTACGACCGGGATCACGGGAGGCTTGAACTTTTT. This translates into CASSLYDRDHGRLELF. The chain links TRBV18 to TRBJ1-1; D gene unclear. This CDR3 spans 16 amino acids. The germline V gene encodes CDR1 KGHSH and CDR2 LQKENI.